The 23 T cell receptor beta chains in this list originate from one sample, sequenced in a study of T cell clonality in common variable immunodeficiency. The table came from immunoSEQ multiplex PCR; TCRdb's copy has only in-frame clones and leaves some out. The sample has around 81,000 clones, none seen only once. Sequenced sample: peripheral blood mononuclear cells. The receptors originated from a person aged 18 to 70 in good health.

This clone was counted ten times or more. Partial CDR3 DNA: TGTGCCAGCAGCTCGGACAGCTCCAAAAACATT. Its translation: CASSSDSSKNI. The whole CDR3 protein is CASSSDSSKNIQYF. The chain uses TRBV7-9 and TRBJ2-4, with D perhaps TRBD1 (6 bases). Sequencing ends 3 residues short of the CDR3 end; the germline J gene provides the rest. The CDR3 loop spans 14 amino acids. The V gene lost 4 bases and the J gene lost 2 bases, with 9 bases spanning the gap. Germline-derived CDR1 and CDR2 are SEHNR and FQNEAQ (reference sequence).

Many counts were recorded for this clone. The CDR3 end falls 3 residues outside the read, so it is completed with the germline J gene. The rearrangement links TRBV20-1 to TRBJ2-7; D gene ambiguous. The length of the CDR3 is 12 residues. Trimming pared 6 bases from V and 0 bases from J, leaving 9 bases between. In germline, CDR1 is DFQATT, CDR2 SNEGSKA (reference sequence). CDR3 DNA (partial): TGCAGTGCGCCCGACAACTCCTACGAG. It yields the protein CSAPDNSYE. The whole CDR3 region reads CSAPDNSYEQYF.

The sample holds many counts of this clone. The read falls 3 residues short of the CDR3 end, and the missing part is taken from the germline J gene. The chain is built from TRBV20-1 and TRBJ2-3; D is unclear. V lost 5 bases to trimming and J lost 2 bases, with 8 bases between them. This CDR3 region has 12 residues. Germline assignment: CDR1 DFQATT and CDR2 SNEGSKA (reference sequence). CDR3 amino acids: CSASRSTDTQYF. Incomplete CDR3 DNA: TGCAGTGCTTCTCGGTCCACAGATACG.

Many counts were recorded for this clone. The read finishes 3 residues shy of the CDR3 end, and the germline J gene is used to complete it. This chain connects TRBV7-6 to TRBJ2-1, with D unclear. Deletions cut 3 bases from V and 8 bases from J, with 20 bases between. This CDR3 contains 16 residues. From germline, CDR1 is SGHVS and CDR2 FNYEAQ. The DNA read from the CDR3 is TGTGCCAGCAGCTTGGCCCCTCCCGGGTTAAATTATGAG. This encodes CASSLAPPGLNYE. The CDR3 in its entirety is CASSLAPPGLNYEQFF.

This clone was picked up many times. The read is 3 residues too short to cover the CDR3 end, so that end is filled in from the germline J gene. This sequence joins TRBV5-8 and TRBJ2-7; 7 nucleotides align to TRBD1. The CDR3 runs 12 residues. CDR1 and CDR2 from the germline V gene are SGHTS and YDEGEE. J gave up 4 bases and V 4 bases, and 2 bases lay outside the gene matches. The CDR3 reads CASSMTGYEQYF. The part of the CDR3 DNA that was read is TGTGCCAGCAGCATGACAGGGTACGAG.

The table lists this clone with many counts. The read comes to an end 3 residues before the CDR3 does, leaving the germline J gene to fill in the end. The chain combines TRBV7-6 with TRBJ2-7; weak D call: TRBD2 (6 bases). Trimming took 2 bases from V and 3 from J, leaving 11 bases between them. The CDR3 consists of 14 residues. CDR1 SGHVS and CDR2 FNYEAQ come from the germline V gene. CDR3 sequence: CASSLPPRDYEQYF. The CDR3 bases that were read are TGTGCCAGCAGCTTACCCCCGCGGGACTACGAG.

This clone appeared many times. The read is 3 residues too short to cover the CDR3 end, so that end is filled in from the germline J gene. The chain carries TRBV19 and TRBJ2-7; TRBD2 aligns across 12 bases. CDR1 and CDR2 from the germline V gene are LNHDA and SQIVND (reference sequence). The CDR3 covers 15 residues. The J segment lost 3 bases and the V segment lost 10 bases, leaving 10 bases of the junction unmatched. CDR3 loop: CATGTSGQVFYEQYF. The sequenced part of the CDR3 DNA is TGTGCCACCGGGACTAGCGGGCAAGTCTTCTACGAG.

This clone has a count of ten or more. The CDR3 DNA, read in part, is TGTGCCAGTAGTATCGGGGGGCGTTCTGGGGCCAACGTC. Encoded protein: CASSIGGRSGANV. The entire CDR3 protein reads CASSIGGRSGANVLTF. V usage is TRBV19 and J usage is TRBJ2-6; D may be TRBD2 (7 bases). The read ends 3 residues before the CDR3 terminus; that terminus is restored from the germline J gene. V was pared by 3 bases and J by 1 base, with 10 bases between. Germline CDR1 reads LNHDA; CDR2 reads SQIVND (reference sequence). The CDR3 sequence is 16 residues long.

This clone was recorded at least ten times. The sequenced fragment ends 3 residues before the CDR3 boundary, so the rest is inferred from the germline J gene. The V and J genes are TRBV6-4 and TRBJ2-3; 14 bases map to TRBD2. The CDR3 is made up of 14 amino acids. The V segment lost 5 bases and the J segment 6 bases; nucleotides outside the gene matches: 1. Germline V CDR1 and CDR2: MRHNA, SNTAGT. Partial CDR3 DNA: TGTGCCAGCAGTCGACTAGCGGGAGGGGATACG. It translates to CASSRLAGGDT. The whole CDR3 protein is CASSRLAGGDTQYF.

This clone was observed a few times. Read data end 3 residues before the CDR3 end; the end is taken from the germline J gene. V and J are TRBV5-8 and TRBJ2-7; 8 bases match TRBD1. The CDR3 runs 14 residues. Germline CDR1 and CDR2: SGHTS and YDEGEE. The V and J ends lost 3 bases and 3 bases, in that order; junction bases with no gene match: 5. The sequenced part of the CDR3 DNA is TGTGCCAGCAGCTCTCCGACAGGGGTCTACGAG. This translates into CASSSPTGVYE. The full CDR3 reads CASSSPTGVYEQYF.

This clone has a count of ten or more. The missing CDR3 end, 3 residues past where the read stops, is filled in from the germline J gene. V usage is TRBV5-4 and J usage is TRBJ2-1; 10 bases match TRBD2. V trimming: 4 bases; J trimming: 9 bases; junction bases outside the gene matches: 13. Germline CDR1 reads SGHNT; CDR2 reads YYREEE (reference sequence). This CDR3 has 16 residues. CDR3 residues: CASSIQLAGGGGEQFF. CDR3 DNA, as far as it was read: TGTGCCAGCAGCATACAATTAGCGGGAGGAGGTGGTGAG.

This clone has ten or more counts. The read terminates 3 residues ahead of where the CDR3 ends, so the germline J gene completes it. The chain links TRBV27 to TRBJ2-7; D gene unclear. V dropped 5 bases and J dropped 3 bases, with 11 bases sitting between them. This CDR3 has 13 residues. CDR1 and CDR2 (germline): MNHEY, SMNVEV (reference sequence). The sequenced part of the CDR3 DNA is TGTGCCAGCAGTCCAGCGCGTATCTACGAG. As protein: CASSPARIYE. The complete CDR3 reads CASSPARIYEQYF.

This clone was picked up many times. The observed sequence ends 3 residues before the CDR3 terminus, with the missing tail filled in from the germline J gene. V usage is TRBV7-2 and J usage is TRBJ2-7; TRBD2 matches at 8 bases. Germline V gene lookup returns CDR1 SGHTA and CDR2 FQGNSA. This CDR3 has 15 residues. V lost 5 bases, J lost 0 bases, and 6 bases stayed unmatched. The CDR3 bases that were read are TGTGCCAGCAGCCCCTCTAGCGGGCCCTCCTACGAG. It yields the protein CASSPSSGPSYE. The full CDR3 protein reads CASSPSSGPSYEQYF.

This clone was seen repeatedly, ten times or more. CDR3 DNA, as far as it was read: TGTGCCAGCAGCTTCGACTCGCAAGAGACC. It translates to CASSFDSQET. The whole CDR3 region reads CASSFDSQETQYF. This sequence joins TRBV7-2 and TRBJ2-5, with D unresolved. With the read ending 3 residues before the CDR3 end, the germline J gene is used to fill in that end. Looked up from germline, CDR1 is SGHTA and CDR2 is FQGNSA. CDR3 size: 13 residues. V was cut by 3 bases and J by 2 bases, with 7 bases left in between.

This clone was seen repeatedly, ten times or more. The CDR3 goes on 3 residues after the read ends, and that part is filled in from the germline J gene. V gene TRBV3-1 (or the pseudogene TRBV3-2) combines with J gene TRBJ2-7; 7 bases align to TRBD2. Trimming at V came to 0 bases and at J to 2 bases, leaving 10 bases not matched to a gene. From germline, CDR1 is LGHDT and CDR2 YNNKEL (reference sequence). This CDR3 region has 17 residues. Partial CDR3 DNA: TGTGCCAGCAGCCAAGATGGGGGGGTCTTGATCCCCTACGAG. Encoded protein: CASSQDGGVLIPYE. The whole CDR3 is CASSQDGGVLIPYEQYF.

There are many counts of this clone. The read terminates 3 residues ahead of where the CDR3 ends, so the germline J gene completes it. The chain joins TRBV30 to TRBJ2-1, with 7 bases fitting TRBD2. Germline CDR1 reads GTSNPN; CDR2 reads SVGIG (reference sequence). The trim removed 0 bases at V and 6 bases at J, leaving 8 bases unmatched. This CDR3 has 15 residues. CDR3 residues: CAWSVGREPSNEQFF. CDR3 DNA (partial): TGTGCCTGGAGTGTAGGGCGGGAGCCCAGCAATGAG.

This clone occurred many times. The observed sequence ends 3 residues before the CDR3 terminus, with the missing tail filled in from the germline J gene. J is TRBJ2-5 and V is TRBV18; TRBD2 matches 7 bases. The germline V gene encodes CDR1 KGHSH and CDR2 LQKENI. The length of the CDR3 is 13 residues. V lost 3 bases to trimming and J lost 5 bases; unmatched junction nucleotides: 3. The part of the CDR3 DNA that was read is TGTGCCAGCTCACCGGAGCGGGATGAGACC. This gives the protein CASSPERDET. The whole CDR3 region reads CASSPERDETQYF.

This clone was observed a few times. The read ends 3 residues before the CDR3 terminus; that terminus is restored from the germline J gene. This chain joins TRBV19 and TRBJ2-3; the D gene is possibly TRBD1 (6 bases). Trimming removed 3 bases from V and 5 bases from J, with 21 bases in between. Germline-derived CDR1 and CDR2 are LNHDA and SQIVND (reference sequence). The CDR3 extends over 17 amino acids. CDR3 amino acids: CASSISTGSSTGDTQYF. Partial CDR3 DNA: TGTGCCAGTAGTATTTCTACAGGGTCGTCAACCGGAGATACG.

This clone has a count of ten or more. With the read ending 3 residues before the CDR3 end, the germline J gene is used to fill in that end. The V gene is TRBV2, the J gene TRBJ2-5, with D tentatively TRBD1 (5 bases). The V end was cut by 8 bases, the J end by 4 bases, with 8 bases between. The CDR3 loop spans 11 amino acids. The germline CDR1 and CDR2 sequences are SNHLY and FYNNEI. The chain's CDR3 is CASPRGETQYF. The covered CDR3 bases are TGTGCCAGCCCTAGGGGAGAGACC. The entire variable domain, with the rest obtained from reference TRBV2 and TRBJ2-5, is as follows: EPEVTQTPSHQVTQMGQEVILRCVPISNHLYFYWYRQILGQKVEFLVSFYNNEISEKSEIFDDQFSVERPDGSNFTLKIRSTKLEDSAMYFCASPRGETQYFGPGTRLLVL.

This clone was seen many times. Compared with germline, one end of the junction differs, possibly owing to a read error. The CDR3 end is not reached by the read, which stops 3 residues before it; the germline J gene fills it in. The V call is TRBV4-2, the J call TRBJ2-3; 7 bases are shared with TRBD1. This CDR3 has 14 amino acids. CDR1 is LGHNA, CDR2 YNFKEQ, per germline. The CDR3 region is CASSQRQGPDTQYF. CDR3 DNA (partial): TGCGCCAGCAGCCAACGACAGGGCCCAGATACG.

Many counts were recorded for this clone. The CDR3 bases that were read are TGCAGCGTTCCAGGGGACGTCGCCGGGGCCAACGTC. It codes for CSVPGDVAGANV. The full CDR3 protein is CSVPGDVAGANVLTF. The chain has TRBV29-1 and TRBJ2-6, with D perhaps TRBD1 (6 bases). The read halts 3 residues ahead of the CDR3 end, with the missing end drawn from the germline J gene. V was clipped by 5 bases and J by 4 bases, with 15 bases between them. CDR3 length equals 15 residues. Per the germline V gene, CDR1 is SQVTM and CDR2 is ANQGSEA.

This clone came up many times. The read terminates 3 residues before the CDR3 end, so the remaining end is supplied by the germline J gene. The chain uses TRBV6-2 or TRBV6-3 and TRBJ2-3, with D possibly TRBD2 on 5 matching bases. The CDR3 is 14 residues long. The V and J ends lost 6 bases and 4 bases respectively, with 14 bases between them. Germline V gives CDR1 MNHEY, CDR2 SVGEGT. CDR3 bases read: TGTGCCAGCAGACCCATCGCAGCGGCAGATACG. The encoded protein is CASRPIAAADT. The full CDR3 sequence reads CASRPIAAADTQYF.

This clone was counted many times. At one end the junction does not follow the germline gene, possibly because of a read error. The CDR3 is cut off 3 residues early in the read; its end comes from the germline J gene. This chain uses TRBV4-2 with TRBJ2-5; 9 positions agree with TRBD2. Germline loops: CDR1 LGHNA, CDR2 YNFKEQ. This CDR3 has 18 residues. Incomplete CDR3 DNA: TGCGCCAGCAGCCAAGATCGTAGTACTAGCGGGTCCTCCGAGACC. Its protein product is CASSQDRSTSGSSET. The whole CDR3 is CASSQDRSTSGSSETQYF.